This is a list of T cell receptor beta chains from one sample in a study of PD-L1 blockade in urothelial cancer. Sequenced by immunoSEQ multiplex PCR; TCRdb stores in-frame clones only, minus some. Of some 60,000 clones listed, about 86% are singletons. Sequencing was performed on PBMCs, taken around atezolizumab (anti-PD-L1) treatment. The receptors were gathered from a man in his fifties with urothelial cancer. Each CDR3 is given with its conserved first and last residue.

V gene,CDR3 protein
TRBV6-6,CASSYSGGWNYEQYF
TRBV28,CASSFAGSVYEQYF
TRBV6-5,CASSESGQTYEQYF
TRBV10-3,CAISGPGLNGYTF
TRBV7-2,CASSPVGTSGAKNIQYF
TRBV28,CASSPGLQKNIQYF
TRBV7-9,CASSLQTSPDTQYF
TRBV7-2,CASSLSRGGRTNTEAFF
TRBV6-5,CASSPNRGPYEQYF
TRBV25-1,CASSDSGRNYEQYF
TRBV7-2,CASRRGGGDYGYTF
TRBV5-6,CASSSLSIRNTEAFF
TRBV27,CASSLSGTGVFKAFF
TRBV30,CAWKGDIYNEQFF
TRBV6-1,CASGTDSNQPQHF
TRBV5-1,CASSLGQDTDTQYF
TRBV30,CAWTSGGYNEQFF
TRBV18,CASSLVWTDSGNTIYF
TRBV13,CASSLGQGVGYEQYF
TRBV9,CASSVDRALSGNTIYF
TRBV4-1,CASSQETISYNEQFF
TRBV5-6,CASSLGGPVYGYTF
TRBV27,CASRPQGLETQYF
TRBV6-5,CASTRTGLGSPLHF
TRBV30,CAWKAGGNQPQHF
TRBV7-8,CASSLVGTGYGYTF
TRBV30,CAWGDSAGFQPQHF
TRBV5-1,CASSDAQGFGHNSPLHF
TRBV7-9,CASSTHRGSNTEAFF
TRBV28,CASSFPEDSNTGELFF
TRBV7-2,CASSPTGANTEAFF
TRBV5-1,CASRRTSGINNEQFF
TRBV28,CASSFLAGGNPIGYTF
TRBV7-9,CASSLAGGDEGYTF
TRBV19,CASSTRTDRAHEQYF
TRBV27,CASSPGKNYGYTF
TRBV7-2,CASTTTVTSRYEQYF
TRBV6-5,CASSYGPGGLNTEAFF
TRBV11-2,CASSLEPGTSGRAVNEQYF